This is a list of T cell receptor beta chains from one sample in a study of cytomegalovirus exposure and HLA in healthy donors. The protocol was immunoSEQ multiplex PCR, while the TCRdb copy is restricted to in-frame clones and leaves out a portion. The sample has 100,000 to 150,000 clones; 8% to 11% are singletons. The specimen was PBMCs. The receptors originated from a woman aged 18 to 35 in good health and CMV-seropositive. Each CDR3 is given with its conserved first and last residue. A D gene is named only where the DNA matches it firmly. Size tells how often a clone was seen (once, few, many) or the class of an expanded clone, and some rows leave it out.

len	d_gene	j_gene	v_gene	abundance	CDR3nt	CDR3aa
15	-	TRBJ2-2	TRBV19	-	TGTGTCAGTAGTCGTCTTCCTACGAACACCGGGGAGCTGTTTTTT	CVSSRLPTNTGELFF
14	-	TRBJ2-2	TRBV5-1	few	TGCGCCAGCAGCAACTATGGGGGGACCGGGGAGCTGTTTTTT	CASSNYGGTGELFF
17	-	TRBJ2-1	TRBV7-9	-	TGTGCCAGCAGCTTTCCGACAGGTCTTAGCTCCTACAATGAGCAGTTCTTC	CASSFPTGLSSYNEQFF
16	TRBD1	TRBJ1-1	TRBV18	-	TGTGCCAGCTCACCACGCCAGACAGGGGGCGACACTGAAGCTTTCTTT	CASSPRQTGGDTEAFF
16	TRBD1	TRBJ2-7	TRBV2	few	TGTGCCAGCAGTAAAGGACAGGGACCTAGGGTTTACGAGCAGTACTTC	CASSKGQGPRVYEQYF
14	-	TRBJ2-2	TRBV30	-	TGTGCCTGGATGAAGGTAGGAGCCACCGGGGAGCTGTTTTTT	CAWMKVGATGELFF
13	TRBD2	TRBJ2-1	TRBV2	-	TGTGCCAGCAGAGTAGCGGGAGTCAGTGAGCAGTTCTTC	CASRVAGVSEQFF
15	TRBD2	TRBJ2-7	TRBV19	few	TGTGCCAGTAGTATAGCGGGAGGGCCGTACTACGAGCAGTACTTC	CASSIAGGPYYEQYF
12	-	TRBJ2-7	TRBV25-1	few	TGTGCCAGCACGGGAAACTCCTACGAGCAGTACTTC	CASTGNSYEQYF
18	TRBD2	TRBJ2-7	TRBV4-1	-	TGCGCCAGCAGCCAAGATCTCGGGCTAGCGGGAATCTTCTACGAGCAGTACTTC	CASSQDLGLAGIFYEQYF
14	-	TRBJ1-4	TRBV6-1	-	TGTGCCAGCAGCAACCCTCCCGAGCTGGAAAAACTGTTTTTT	CASSNPPELEKLFF
15	TRBD1	TRBJ1-6	TRBV27	few	TGTGCCAGCAGTGGCTGGACAGGAGGAATTTCACCCCTCCACTTT	CASSGWTGGISPLHF
17	-	TRBJ2-2	TRBV12-5	-	TGTGCTAGTGGTTTGGTAATTTCAGGGCTGGACACCGGGGAGCTGTTTTTT	CASGLVISGLDTGELFF
15	-	TRBJ1-1	TRBV30	-	TGTGCCTGGAGTCTTTACGGCAGACAGAACACTGAAGCTTTCTTT	CAWSLYGRQNTEAFF
15	TRBD2	TRBJ2-7	TRBV13	-	TGTGCCAGCAGGGAACTAGCGGGGGGGGCCTACGAGCAGTACTTC	CASRELAGGAYEQYF
17	TRBD2	TRBJ2-2	TRBV7-3	few	TGTGCCAGCAGCTTAACGACTAGCGGGAGAGGGACCGGGGAGCTGTTTTTT	CASSLTTSGRGTGELFF
13	-	TRBJ1-2	TRBV28	few	TGTGCCAGCAGCCAAGGGGGAGACTATGGCTACACCTTC	CASSQGGDYGYTF
13	TRBD2	TRBJ2-1	TRBV5-1	-	TGCGCCAGCAGGGCGACTAGCGGCTATGAGCAGTTCTTC	CASRATSGYEQFF
13	-	TRBJ1-3	TRBV27	few	TGTGCCAGCGGTACAGGGCCTGGAAACACCATATATTTT	CASGTGPGNTIYF
13	-	TRBJ2-7	TRBV6-1	-	TGTGCCAGCAAACAACCCCTAGCTTACGAGCAGTACTTC	CASKQPLAYEQYF
14	TRBD1	TRBJ2-7	TRBV28	-	TGTGCCAGCGGTGGGACAGCCGAAGCCTACGAGCAGTACTTC	CASGGTAEAYEQYF
14	-	TRBJ1-5	TRBV30	-	TGTGCCTGGAATTCCAGGACAGGCAATCAGCCCCAGCATTTT	CAWNSRTGNQPQHF
13	-	TRBJ1-5	TRBV6-1	-	TGTGCCAGCAGTGAAGACGGGGGTCAGCCCCAGCATTTT	CASSEDGGQPQHF
16	-	TRBJ2-5	TRBV11-1	few	TGTGCCAGCAGCACCGGTTGGGTGCGGGAACAAGAGACCCAGTACTTC	CASSTGWVREQETQYF
14	-	TRBJ1-1	TRBV7-9	-	TGTGCCAGCAGCTTTCAGGGGCTTGTCACTGAAGCTTTCTTT	CASSFQGLVTEAFF
15	-	TRBJ2-7	TRBV29-1	-	TGCAGCGTTGTGGGGCAGGGTGGGTACACCTACGAGCAGTACTTC	CSVVGQGGYTYEQYF
11	-	TRBJ2-5	TRBV29-1	few	TGCAGCGTTGGGGGAGAAGAGACCCAGTACTTC	CSVGGEETQYF
17	TRBD1	TRBJ1-6	TRBV5-1	-	TGCGCCAGCAGCTTTCCAGACAGGGCCAGCAGTAATTCACCCCTCCACTTT	CASSFPDRASSNSPLHF
15	TRBD2	TRBJ2-7	TRBV5-6	-	TGTGCCAGCAGCTTGTTGACTAGCGGGAACCGCGAGCAGTACTTC	CASSLLTSGNREQYF
19	TRBD2	TRBJ2-2	TRBV28	few	TGTGCCAGCAGTCCGCGCCTAAAACTAGCGGAGGATAGCACCGGGGAGCTGTTTTTT	CASSPRLKLAEDSTGELFF
13	-	TRBJ2-7	TRBV27	-	TGTGCCAGCAGTTTGTTCCCAGGGAACGAGCAGTACTTC	CASSLFPGNEQYF
17	TRBD2	TRBJ2-1	TRBV11-2	-	TGTGCCAGCAGCTCTTCCTTGACTAGCGGGAGTAAGGATGAGCAGTTCTTC	CASSSSLTSGSKDEQFF
15	TRBD1	TRBJ1-1	TRBV9	-	TGTGCCAGCAGCCCACTAGGACAGGGCGGTACTGAAGCTTTCTTT	CASSPLGQGGTEAFF
16	TRBD1	TRBJ2-7	TRBV5-1	-	TGCGCCAGCAGCGTTCTATCCGGGACAGGGGCCTACGAGCAGTACTTC	CASSVLSGTGAYEQYF
11	-	TRBJ2-1	TRBV27	-	TGTGCCAGCAGTTTTTTGGGACTTCAGTTCTTC	CASSFLGLQFF
14	-	TRBJ2-2	TRBV10-1	-	TGCGCCAGCTCCAAACAGGGTTGGACCGGGGAGCTGTTTTTT	CASSKQGWTGELFF
17	TRBD2	TRBJ2-1	TRBV5-1	few	TGCGCCAGCAGTTACGGGACTAGCGGGAACAAGAACAATGAGCAGTTCTTC	CASSYGTSGNKNNEQFF
14	-	TRBJ1-5	TRBV19	-	TGTGCCAGTAGTACTCTCTCGGTTAATCAGCCCCAGCATTTT	CASSTLSVNQPQHF
14	-	TRBJ1-2	TRBV28	few	TGTGCCAGCAGCCTCCCCACAGGGAGGGTAGGCTACACCTTC	CASSLPTGRVGYTF
14	TRBD2	TRBJ2-7	TRBV6-5	-	TGTGCCAGCAGGACACTAGCGGGAACCTACGAGCAGTACTTC	CASRTLAGTYEQYF
15	-	TRBJ1-5	TRBV7-6	-	TGTGCCAGCAGCCCATCCCTGCGTAGCAATCAGCCCCAGCATTTT	CASSPSLRSNQPQHF
11	-	TRBJ1-3	TRBV28	few	TGTGCCAGCAGTTCGACAAATCACCGATATTTT	CASSSTNHRYF
16	TRBD2	TRBJ2-5	TRBV5-4	-	TGCGCCAGCAGCTCCCGGACTAGCGGGAGAACAGAGACCCAGTACTTC	CASSSRTSGRTETQYF
14	TRBD1	TRBJ1-4	TRBV27	few	TGTGCCAGCAGCCCGGGACAGAACAATGAAAAACTGTTTTTT	CASSPGQNNEKLFF
15	TRBD2	TRBJ2-1	TRBV6-1	few	TGTGCCAGCAGTGAAACTAGCGGGAGGAACAATGAGCAGTTCTTC	CASSETSGRNNEQFF
14	TRBD1	TRBJ2-7	TRBV27	few	TGTGCCAGCAGTTTGGGGACAGGGGGAAACGAGCAGTACTTC	CASSLGTGGNEQYF